Following are 3 T cell receptor beta chains from one sample sequenced in a study of T cells in Graves' hyperthyroidism and ophthalmopathy. The investigators amplified TCR beta CDR3 regions from RNA transcripts. Carried out on the TCR CDR3, a first-round RT-PCR used the HTBI primer set. TCRdb re-called the multiplex PCR reads with MiXCR, one entry per CDR3 protein. The sample holds 300,000 to 450,000 distinct CDR3 sequences; 25% are singletons and the top ten take around 67%. The sequenced material came from blood. The receptors shown here come from a man in his fifties or sixties with Graves' hyperthyroidism.

CDR3 sequence (DNA): TGTGCCAGCAGTAAAAGAGGTGAAGCGGGAGGGGGGCAGTTCTTC. Translation gives CASSKRGEAGGGQFF. The chain uses TRBV6-1 and TRBJ2-1; 10 positions agree with TRBD2. The CDR3 covers 15 residues. The germline gives CDR1 MNHNS, CDR2 SASEGT. The V gene end was trimmed by 5 bases and the J gene end by 12 bases; junction bases not matched to a gene: 13.

This clonotype has only a few counts. The chain carries TRBV6-5 and TRBJ1-1; the match to TRBD1 covers 7 bases. The CDR3 runs to 15 residues. The germline CDR1 and CDR2 sequences are MNHEY and SVGAGI. The ends lost 2 bases at V and 0 bases at J; junction bases unmatched: 3. The DNA of the CDR3 is TGTGCCAGCAGTTACGGGGGACAGCTGAACACTGAAGCTTTCTTT. Encoded protein: CASSYGGQLNTEAFF.

This clonotype came up a few times. The J gene is TRBJ1-1, the V gene TRBV27; 11 bases are a match to TRBD1. The germline V gene has CDR1 MNHEY and CDR2 SMNVEV (reference sequence). With 4 bases clipped from V and 5 bases from J, the junction kept 6 bases outside the gene matches. The CDR3 consists of 15 residues. CDR3 loop: CASSSLDRGLTEAFF. In DNA, the CDR3 is TGTGCCAGCAGTTCTTTGGACAGGGGGCTTACTGAAGCTTTCTTT.